These 22 T cell receptor beta chains share one sample of origin, sequenced in a study of blood T cell repertoires in COVID-19. Profiling relied on immunoSEQ multiplex PCR, and the TCRdb table lists in-frame clones only, not all of them. The sample consists of some 220,000 clones, about 85% of them appearing once. The sample consisted of peripheral blood. The receptors originated from a woman aged 55-70 years who had recovered from COVID-19.

The chain couples TRBV11-3 to TRBJ2-2, with TRBD2 identical over 7 bases. J was trimmed by 1 base and V by 5 bases; bases with no gene match: 7. Germline V gene sequence: CDR1 SGHNT, CDR2 YENEEA. This CDR3 has 16 amino acids. Here the CDR3 reads CASSHLGGMNTGELFF. CDR3 in DNA: TGTGCCAGCAGCCACCTCGGGGGGATGAACACCGGGGAGCTGTTTTTT. The complete variable domain, with remaining parts taken from reference TRBV11-3 and TRBJ2-2, reads EAGVVQSPRYKIIEKKQPVAFWCNPISGHNTLYWYLQNLGQGPELLIRYENEEAVDDSQLPKDRFSAERLKGVDSTLKIQPAELGDSAVYLCASSHLGGMNTGELFFGEGSRLTVL.

The V and J genes are TRBV27 and TRBJ2-3; perhaps TRBD1 as D (5 bases). Trimming removed 6 bases from V and 2 bases from J, with 15 bases in between. This CDR3 has 15 residues. CDR1 and CDR2 (germline): MNHEY, SMNVEV (reference sequence). For the CDR3, the DNA is TGTGCCAGCAGCCCAGACAGAGTACCCACAGATACGCAGTATTTT. It encodes CASSPDRVPTDTQYF.

The chain has TRBV27 and TRBJ1-1; no reliable D call. CDR1 and CDR2 (germline): MNHEY, SMNVEV (reference sequence). The V end lost 3 bases, the J end lost 7 bases, and 12 bases lay between the germline ends. CDR3 length equals 13 residues. The CDR3 DNA follows: TGTGCCAGCAGTTTCAACAGCGGGTTTGAAGCTTTCTTT. Translating gives CASSFNSGFEAFF.

The V gene is TRBV5-1, the J gene TRBJ2-7; 8 bases agree with TRBD1. This CDR3 region has 15 residues. The germline V gene encodes CDR1 SGHRS and CDR2 YFSETQ. The J segment lost 2 bases and the V segment lost 0 bases, leaving 4 bases of the junction unmatched. The CDR3 spells CASSLGTGRAYEQYF. Here the CDR3 DNA reads TGCGCCAGCAGCTTGGGGACAGGGCGGGCCTACGAGCAGTACTTC.

The genes are TRBV19 and TRBJ1-1; TRBD1 aligns across 10 bases. Per the germline V gene, CDR1 is LNHDA and CDR2 is SQIVND (reference sequence). Unmatched junction bases numbered 7, after V lost 8 bases and J lost 4 bases. There are 14 residues in the CDR3. The CDR3 region has the DNA TGTGCCAGTTCGAGGGGACAGGGGACCACTGAAGCTTTCTTT. Its translation is CASSRGQGTTEAFF.

The V call is TRBV6-5, the J call TRBJ2-5; D perhaps matches TRBD2 (5 bases). Germline CDR1 reads MNHEY; CDR2 reads SVGAGI. The CDR3 runs 15 residues. The V and J ends lost 5 bases and 5 bases respectively, with 18 bases between them. As DNA, the CDR3 is TGTGCCAGCAGTCCTTTTCCGGGCCCGGGGGAGACCCAGTACTTC. This codes for CASSPFPGPGETQYF.

This chain joins TRBV4-1 and TRBJ1-1; D unclear. The germline V and J ends were trimmed by 0 bases and 1 base, with 12 bases remaining between them. From germline, CDR1 is MGHRA and CDR2 YSYEKL. CDR3 length: 16 residues. CDR3 in DNA: TGCGCCAGCAGCCAAGATCTGGATGAGGGGAACACTGAAGCTTTCTTT. Amino acids: CASSQDLDEGNTEAFF.

This sequence joins TRBV7-3 and TRBJ2-3; 8 positions agree with TRBD2. Germline CDR1 SGHTA, CDR2 FQGTGA. This CDR3 spans 15 amino acids. With V trimmed by 3 bases and J by 2 bases, 4 bases remained unmatched. The CDR3 protein is CASSFSSGATDTQYF. DNA for the CDR3: TGTGCCAGCAGCTTCAGTAGCGGGGCCACAGATACGCAGTATTTT.

This clone was seen a single time. This chain joins TRBV5-1 and TRBJ2-2; possibly TRBD2 for D (5 bases). Germline-derived CDR1 and CDR2 are SGHRS and YFSETQ. V was cut by 0 bases and J by 1 base, with 10 bases left in between. This CDR3 region has 16 residues. The CDR3 sequence is CASSLVPGKNTGELFF. The CDR3 DNA reads TGCGCCAGCAGCTTGGTTCCGGGGAAGAACACCGGGGAGCTGTTTTTT.

The V call is TRBV5-6, the J call TRBJ1-2; D is ambiguous. Germline V gene data show CDR1 as SGHDT and CDR2 as YYEEEE. The CDR3 extends over 14 amino acids. Trimming left V 4 bases short and J 6 bases short, with 16 bases between. The CDR3 here is CASSELLGRNGYTF. The CDR3 DNA reads as TGTGCCAGCAGCGAATTGTTGGGGAGAAATGGCTACACCTTC.

This clone was recorded a few times. V and J are TRBV30 and TRBJ1-3, with 7 bases fitting TRBD1. Germline-derived CDR1 and CDR2 are GTSNPN and SVGIG (reference sequence). The CDR3 has 15 amino acids. The junction had 7 bases not matched to a gene; V was cut back by 2 bases and J by 3 bases. The CDR3 DNA reads TGTGCCTGGAGTACTGGGGACAGTGGTGGAAACACCATATATTTT. It translates to CAWSTGDSGGNTIYF.

This chain uses TRBV7-9 with TRBJ1-2; no definite D call. The CDR3 extends over 14 amino acids. Germline CDR1 SEHNR, CDR2 FQNEAQ (reference sequence). Trimming took off 5 bases at V and 6 bases at J, with 16 bases between the two ends. The CDR3 loop is CASSPGRQVDGYTF. In DNA form, the CDR3 reads TGTGCCAGCAGCCCTGGGAGACAAGTGGATGGCTACACCTTC.

A single count supports this clone. The rearrangement links TRBV10-2 to TRBJ2-5; 14 nucleotides match TRBD2. V shed 4 bases, J shed 4 bases, and the junction held 8 bases outside the gene matches. The CDR3 runs 17 residues. Germline values: CDR1 WSHSY, CDR2 SAAADI. DNA for the CDR3: TGCGCCAGCAGTGTCGGGTTTGGGACTAGCGGGGGAGAGACCCAGTACTTC. Encoded protein: CASSVGFGTSGGETQYF.

The chain uses TRBV15 and TRBJ1-5; D gene ambiguous. V was shortened by 0 bases and J by 0 bases, with 9 bases between the two germline ends. In germline, CDR1 is LNHNV, CDR2 YYDKDF (reference sequence). The CDR3 spans 16 residues. CDR3 sequence: CATSRDNYLSNQPQHF. The CDR3 nucleotides are TGTGCCACCAGCAGAGATAATTATCTTAGCAATCAGCCCCAGCATTTT.

On this clone itself: Other DNA variants within this sample encode the same CDR3. The genes are TRBV20-1 and TRBJ1-2; no reliable D call. This CDR3 has 11 amino acids. The V and J ends lost 0 bases and 5 bases respectively, with 4 bases between them. The germline gives CDR1 DFQATT, CDR2 SNEGSKA (reference sequence). In DNA form, the CDR3 reads TGCAGTGCTAGAGACGGTTATGGCTACACCTTC. Protein sequence: CSARDGYGYTF.

The rearrangement links TRBV6-5 to TRBJ1-5; 7 nucleotides align to TRBD1. Germline CDR1 reads MNHEY; CDR2 reads SVGAGI. The CDR3 is 15 residues long. The V gene end was trimmed by 6 bases and the J gene end by 5 bases; junction bases not matched to a gene: 10. The CDR3 spells CASREGRQGDQPQHF. The CDR3 nucleotides read TGTGCCAGCAGGGAGGGTCGGCAGGGGGATCAGCCCCAGCATTTT.

This sequence joins TRBV5-6 and TRBJ1-6, with D possibly TRBD1 on 5 matching bases. V lost 0 bases and J 5 bases, leaving 15 bases between the germline ends. CDR3 length: 17 amino acids. Germline V gives CDR1 SGHDT, CDR2 YYEEEE. This CDR3 reads CASSLGLGGLNNSPLHF. In DNA, the CDR3 is TGTGCCAGCAGCTTGGGACTGGGGGGTTTGAATAATTCACCCCTCCACTTT. The full variable domain, rest sourced from reference TRBV5-6 and TRBJ1-6, is DAGVTQSPTHLIKTRGQQVTLRCSPKSGHDTVSWYQQALGQGPQFIFQYYEEEERQRGNFPDRFSGHQFPNYSSELNVNALLLGDSALYLCASSLGLGGLNNSPLHFGNGTRLTVT.

This sequence joins TRBV6-2 or TRBV6-3 and TRBJ2-5; TRBD1 matches 8 bases. This CDR3 is built from 14 residues. Germline V lookup: CDR1 MNHEY, CDR2 SVGEGT. Trimming cost V 5 bases and J 4 bases; bases outside gene matches: 6. The CDR3 loop reads CASSRQGSAETQYF. Written as DNA, the CDR3 is TGTGCCAGCAGTCGACAGGGGAGCGCAGAGACCCAGTACTTC.

The chain uses TRBV3-1 (or the pseudogene TRBV3-2) and TRBJ1-1; D gene ambiguous. The CDR3 contains 15 residues. Trimming stripped 0 bases from V and 0 bases from J, with 8 bases between. Germline lookup yields CDR1 LGHDT and CDR2 YNNKEL (reference sequence). The CDR3 sequence: CASSQDSSLNTEAFF. The CDR3 DNA reads as TGTGCCAGCAGCCAAGATAGCAGTTTGAACACTGAAGCTTTCTTT.

J is TRBJ2-7 and V is TRBV4-2; D is uncertain. Trimming pared 0 bases from V and 3 bases from J, leaving 12 bases between. The CDR3 runs to 15 residues. Germline assignment: CDR1 LGHNA and CDR2 YNFKEQ. CDR3 in amino acids: CASSQDFSDYYEQYF. The CDR3 DNA reads TGTGCCAGCAGCCAAGATTTCAGTGATTACTACGAGCAGTACTTC.

This clone showed up just a few times. The V and J genes are TRBV7-2 and TRBJ2-7, with D possibly being TRBD1 (6 bases). The V gene lost 6 bases and the J gene lost 2 bases, with 14 bases spanning the gap. The CDR3 sequence is 14 residues long. Germline V gene sequence: CDR1 SGHTA, CDR2 FQGNSA. CDR3 region: CASSEQGSAYEQYF. The CDR3 DNA follows: TGTGCCAGCAGTGAGCAGGGGAGCGCCTACGAGCAGTACTTC.

V and J are TRBV7-9 and TRBJ2-5; TRBD2 matches 14 bases. Germline V lookup: CDR1 SEHNR, CDR2 FQNEAQ (reference sequence). V lost 4 bases, J lost 1 base, and 2 bases stayed unmatched. The CDR3 length is 16 residues. The CDR3 bases are TGTGCCAGCAGCTCGGGGACTAGCGGGGGCCAAGAGACCCAGTACTTC. It translates to CASSSGTSGGQETQYF.